The 16 T cell receptor beta chains below were found in one sample sequenced in a study of kidney transplant recipient with SARS-CoV-2 infection. Each CDR3 protein is one row after TCRdb ran MiXCR on the reads. The sample includes about 250,000 distinct CDR3 sequences, under 35% of them seen just once. The sample was a blood sample, taken at baseline and between days 110 and 120 from a kidney transplant recipient. Receptors originate from a male patient in his thirties who had COVID-19 and was a kidney transplant recipient. Some of the T cells might come from the graft donor.

This clonotype was recorded many times. The chain is built from TRBV25-1 and TRBJ1-2; D is ambiguous. This CDR3 is built from 17 residues. Germline V gene lookup returns CDR1 MGHDK and CDR2 SYGVNS. The germline V and J ends were trimmed by 5 bases and 4 bases, with 23 bases remaining between them. The CDR3 region has the DNA TGTGCCAGCAGTAAGGTGGTAGAACTGGGAAAGACCTATGGCTACACCTTC. Its protein is CASSKVVELGKTYGYTF.

At least ten counts were recorded for this clonotype. V usage is TRBV12-3 or TRBV12-4 and J usage is TRBJ1-2, with no clear D. Trimming removed 3 bases at V and 4 bases at J, with 21 bases between. This CDR3 has 17 residues. CDR3 in DNA: TGTGCCAGCAGTTTCGGGTTCACAGCAGGAAAGACCTATGGCTACACCTTC. This encodes CASSFGFTAGKTYGYTF.

This clonotype was seen only once. Being one base from a much bigger clone, this may be a read error. The chain combines TRBV2 with TRBJ2-2, with 9 bases lining up with TRBD2. The CDR3 is 16 residues long. Germline CDR1 reads SNHLY; CDR2 reads FYNNEI. CDR3 nucleotide sequence: TGTGCCAACAGTTCTAGCGGGGCTCCGAACACCGGGGAGCTGTTTTTT. The encoded protein is CANSSSGAPNTGELFF.

This clonotype was detected ten times or more. The chain links TRBV11-1 to TRBJ2-2; 8 nucleotides match TRBD1. From germline, CDR1 is SGHAT and CDR2 FQDESV (reference sequence). The CDR3 sequence is 15 residues long. Trimming at V came to 7 bases and at J to 3 bases, leaving 7 bases not matched to a gene. The CDR3 loop is CASNPTGVDTGELFF. The CDR3 DNA follows: TGTGCCAGCAACCCGACAGGGGTGGACACCGGGGAGCTGTTTTTT. The entire variable domain, with the rest obtained from reference TRBV11-1 and TRBJ2-2, is as follows: EAEVAQSPRYKITEKSQAVAFWCDPISGHATLYWYRQILGQGPELLVQFQDESVVDDSQLPKDRFSAERLKGVDSTLKIQPAELGDSAMYLCASNPTGVDTGELFFGEGSRLTVL.

Note on this clonotype: A single base separates this from a much larger clone, so it may be a read error. The V call is TRBV20-1, the J call TRBJ1-6; D unclear. The germline gives CDR1 DFQATT, CDR2 SNEGSKA (reference sequence). V was pared by 8 bases and J by 5 bases, with 16 bases between. The CDR3 has 14 residues. In DNA, the CDR3 is TGCAGTACTCAGCGGGGTCCTAATAATTCACCCCTCCACTTT. It codes for CSTQRGPNNSPLHF.

This clonotype was seen many times. This chain uses TRBV15 with TRBJ1-2; the D gene is possibly TRBD1 (5 bases). The CDR3 has 17 amino acids. The V gene's germline CDR1 is LNHNV and CDR2 YYDKDF (reference sequence). The V end lost 1 base, the J end lost 0 bases, and 15 bases lay between the germline ends. The CDR3 spells CATSRGETEAANYGYTF. CDR3 coding DNA: TGTGCCACCAGCAGAGGGGAGACAGAGGCCGCTAACTATGGCTACACCTTC. The variable domain in full, completed from reference TRBV15 and TRBJ1-2, reads DAMVIQNPRYQVTQFGKPVTLSCSQTLNHNVMYWYQQKSSQAPKLLFHYYDKDFNNEADTPDNFQSRRPNTSFCFLDIRSPGLGDTAMYLCATSRGETEAANYGYTFGSGTRLTVV.

Of note for this clonotype: Possible read error: a much larger clone is one base away. This chain joins TRBV27 and TRBJ1-2, with 9 bases that match TRBD1. CDR1 and CDR2 (germline): MNHEY, SMNVEV (reference sequence). CDR3 length equals 16 residues. CDR3 coding DNA: TGTGCCGGCAGACGGACAGGGGTAAACCCCAACTATGGCTACACCTTC. This sequence encodes CAGRRTGVNPNYGYTF.

About this clonotype: This may arise from a read error, as a much more abundant clone is one base away. V gene TRBV7-6 combines with J gene TRBJ1-2; D not resolved. This CDR3 spans 17 amino acids. Trimming took 5 bases from V and 7 from J, leaving 26 bases between them. The V gene's germline CDR1 is SGHVS and CDR2 FNYEAQ. The CDR3 DNA follows: TGTGCCAGCAGCGGCCCGGCTGAATCTCGAAAGACCTGTGGCTACACCTTC. This sequence encodes CASSGPAESRKTCGYTF. The full variable domain, its missing parts supplied by reference TRBV7-6 and TRBJ1-2, is GAGVSQSPRYKVTKRGQDVALRCDPISGHVSLYWYRQALGQGPEFLTYFNYEAQQDKSGLPNDRFSAERPEGSISTLTIQRTEQRDSAMYRCASSGPAESRKTCGYTFGSGTRLTVV.

As concerns this clonotype: This may be a read error, as it is one base from a much larger clone. The conserved final phenylalanine or tryptophan is absent from the CDR3, which likely points to a read error. The chain recombines TRBV9 with TRBJ1-2, with a tentative D call TRBD1 (5 bases). This CDR3 has 14 amino acids. Trimming took 7 bases from V and 8 from J, leaving 21 bases between them. Germline V gene sequence: CDR1 SGDLS, CDR2 YYNGEE. The CDR3 DNA is TGTGCCAGCTCACCGGGACCGCGCCTCGAGGGCTACACCCTC. Encoded protein: CASSPGPRLEGYTL.

The sample holds many counts of this clonotype. The chain joins TRBV29-1 to TRBJ2-5; 12 nucleotides agree with TRBD1. The end of the DNA fits TRBJ2-7 better, so the J call may be wrong. Germline assignment: CDR1 SQVTM and CDR2 ANQGSEA. The CDR3 is 16 residues long. The CDR3, as DNA: TGCAGCGTTCCGTTGCAGGGGGGACAGGGGGCTTCCGAGCAGTACTTC. Its protein is CSVPLQGGQGASEQYF.

At least ten counts were recorded for this clonotype. This chain links TRBV27 with TRBJ1-5; tentative D call: TRBD1 (5 bases). The V gene's germline CDR1 is MNHEY and CDR2 SMNVEV (reference sequence). The V end lost 6 bases, the J end lost 8 bases, and 17 bases lay between the germline ends. The CDR3 totals 14 residues. CDR3 sequence reads: CASRLRAGGEPQHF. CDR3 nucleotide sequence: TGTGCCAGCAGGCTTAGGGCGGGAGGGGAGCCCCAGCATTTT.

The chain combines TRBV6-2 or TRBV6-3 with TRBJ2-3, with TRBD1 identical over 7 bases. There are 13 residues in the CDR3. Germline CDR1 MNHEY, CDR2 SVGEGT. The V and J ends lost 0 bases and 10 bases, in that order; junction bases with no gene match: 4. CDR3 bases: TGTGCCAGCAGTTACTCTGGACAGGCACCGCAGTATTTT. Translated: CASSYSGQAPQYF.

This clonotype appeared many times. The chain uses TRBV5-1 and TRBJ1-2; D unclear. The V and J ends lost 2 bases and 4 bases respectively, with 18 bases between them. CDR1 is SGHRS and CDR2 is YFSETQ in the germline V gene. The CDR3 runs to 16 residues. CDR3 DNA: TGCGCCAGCAGCTTTGGATCGGTTCGAAAGACCTATGGCTACACCTTC. It specifies CASSFGSVRKTYGYTF.

This clonotype has just a few counts. V and J are TRBV20-1 and TRBJ2-7; 12 bases match TRBD2. CDR1 is DFQATT and CDR2 is SNEGSKA in the germline V gene (reference sequence). The CDR3 length is 15 residues. Losses at the gene ends were 0 bases for V and 6 bases for J; bases not matched to a gene: 6. CDR3 region: CSARDLAGGQREQYF. The CDR3 DNA sequence: TGCAGTGCTAGAGATCTAGCGGGAGGGCAACGCGAGCAGTACTTC.

This clonotype was seen ten or more times. This rearrangement joins TRBV5-1 to TRBJ2-2; 7 bases are a match to TRBD1. This CDR3 contains 16 residues. Germline lookup yields CDR1 SGHRS and CDR2 YFSETQ. Trimming cost V 3 bases and J 2 bases; bases outside gene matches: 7. The CDR3 DNA reads as TGCGCCAGCAGCTCCAAGGGGGCGCGAAACACCGGGGAGCTGTTTTTT. Residues: CASSSKGARNTGELFF.

The count of this clonotype is one. A much larger clone sits a single nucleotide away, making a read error possible. The V and J genes are TRBV6-1 and TRBJ1-4; D ambiguous. This CDR3 is 16 amino acids long. Trimming shortened V by 2 bases and J by 3 bases, and 13 bases separated the two germline ends. Germline-derived CDR1 and CDR2 are MNHNS and SASEGT. The CDR3 bases are TGTGCCAGCAGTGAAACTTGGATGGAAGCTAATGAAAAACTGTTTTTT. Its protein product is CASSETWMEANEKLFF.